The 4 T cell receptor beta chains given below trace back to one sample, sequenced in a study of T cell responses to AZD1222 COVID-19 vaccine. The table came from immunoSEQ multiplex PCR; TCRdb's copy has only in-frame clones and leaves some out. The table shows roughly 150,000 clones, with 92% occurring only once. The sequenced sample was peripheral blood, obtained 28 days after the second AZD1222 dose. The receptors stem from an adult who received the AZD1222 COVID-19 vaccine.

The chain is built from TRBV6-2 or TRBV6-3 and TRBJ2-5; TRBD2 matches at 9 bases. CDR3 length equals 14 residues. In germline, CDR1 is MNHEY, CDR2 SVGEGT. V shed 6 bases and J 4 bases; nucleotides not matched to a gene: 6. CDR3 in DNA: TGTGCCAGCAGACCTAGCGGGGCCGGAGAGACCCAGTACTTC. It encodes CASRPSGAGETQYF.

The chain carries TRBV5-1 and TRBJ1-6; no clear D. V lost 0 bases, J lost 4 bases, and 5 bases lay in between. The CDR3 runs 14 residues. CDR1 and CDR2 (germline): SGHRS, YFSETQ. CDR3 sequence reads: CASSLAGYNSPLHF. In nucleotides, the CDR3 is TGCGCCAGCAGCTTGGCCGGGTATAATTCACCCCTCCACTTT.

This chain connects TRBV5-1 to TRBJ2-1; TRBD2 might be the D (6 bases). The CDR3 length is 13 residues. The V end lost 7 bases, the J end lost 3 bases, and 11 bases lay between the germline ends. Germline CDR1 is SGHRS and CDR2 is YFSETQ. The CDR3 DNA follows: TGCGCCAGCTCCTCGGACTACTACAATGAGCAGTTCTTC. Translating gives CASSSDYYNEQFF.

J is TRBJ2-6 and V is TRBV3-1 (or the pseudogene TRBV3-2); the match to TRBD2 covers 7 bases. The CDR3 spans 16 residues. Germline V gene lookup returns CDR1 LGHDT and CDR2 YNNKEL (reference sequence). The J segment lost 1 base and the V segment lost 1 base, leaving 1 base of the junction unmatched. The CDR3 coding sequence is TGTGCCAGCAGCCAAGTGGGGGGGTCTGGGGCCAACGTCCTGACTTTC. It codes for CASSQVGGSGANVLTF.